This T cell receptor (beta chain) is drawn from a study of cytomegalovirus exposure and HLA in healthy donors. This CDR3 has 15 amino acids. Deletions cut 2 bases from V and 2 bases from J, with 13 bases between. Germline V CDR1 and CDR2: MNHEY, SMNVEV (reference sequence). TCRdb's copy holds only in-frame clones and misses some; the assay was immunoSEQ multiplex PCR. The repertoire holds roughly 250,000 clones, 75% to 90% seen once, with 1.2% in the top ten. This clonotype originated in a woman in her 30s in good health and CMV-seropositive. This chain joins TRBV27 and TRBJ2-7; possible D gene TRBD1, 5 bases. Sequencing was performed on PBMCs. In DNA, the CDR3 is TGTGCCAGCAGTTTAACGGCAGGGAATGCCTACGAGCAGTACTTC. Translation: CASSLTAGNAYEQYF.